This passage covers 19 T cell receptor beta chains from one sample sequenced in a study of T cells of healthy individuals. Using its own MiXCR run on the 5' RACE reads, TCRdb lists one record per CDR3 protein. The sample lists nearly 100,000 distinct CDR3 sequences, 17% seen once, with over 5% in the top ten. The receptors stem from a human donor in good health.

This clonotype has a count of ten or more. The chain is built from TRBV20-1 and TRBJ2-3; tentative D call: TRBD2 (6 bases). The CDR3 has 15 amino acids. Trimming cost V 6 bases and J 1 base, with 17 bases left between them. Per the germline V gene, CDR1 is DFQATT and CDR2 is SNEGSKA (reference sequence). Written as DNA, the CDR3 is TGCAGTGCACCCCGGGAGTGGGGAGGCACAGATACGCAGTATTTT. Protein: CSAPREWGGTDTQYF.

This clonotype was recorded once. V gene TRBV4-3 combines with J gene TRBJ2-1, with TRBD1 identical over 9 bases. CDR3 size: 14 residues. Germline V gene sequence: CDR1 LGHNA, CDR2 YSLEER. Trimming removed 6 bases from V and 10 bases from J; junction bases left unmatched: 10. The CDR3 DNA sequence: TGCGCCAGCAGGCCGGGACAGGGTTTAGGAGAGCAGTTCTTC. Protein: CASRPGQGLGEQFF.

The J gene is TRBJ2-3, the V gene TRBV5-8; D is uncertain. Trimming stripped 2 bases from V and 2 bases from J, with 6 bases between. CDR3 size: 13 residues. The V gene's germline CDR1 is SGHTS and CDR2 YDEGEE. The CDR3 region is CASSLTTTDTQYF. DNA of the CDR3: TGTGCCAGCAGCTTAACTACCACAGATACGCAGTATTTT.

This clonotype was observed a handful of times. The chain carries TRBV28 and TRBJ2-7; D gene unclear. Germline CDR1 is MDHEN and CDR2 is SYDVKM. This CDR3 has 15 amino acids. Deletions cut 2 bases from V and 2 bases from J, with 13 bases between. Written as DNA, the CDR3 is TGTGCCAGCAGTTTACGGACCGCCAGCCCCTACGAGCAGTACTTC. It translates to CASSLRTASPYEQYF.

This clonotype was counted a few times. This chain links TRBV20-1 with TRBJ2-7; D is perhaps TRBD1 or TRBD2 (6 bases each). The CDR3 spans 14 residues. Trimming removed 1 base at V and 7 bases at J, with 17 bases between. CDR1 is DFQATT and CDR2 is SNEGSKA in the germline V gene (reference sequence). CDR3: CSARVGGLLAEQYF. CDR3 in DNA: TGCAGTGCTAGAGTTGGGGGGCTACTGGCGGAGCAGTACTTC.

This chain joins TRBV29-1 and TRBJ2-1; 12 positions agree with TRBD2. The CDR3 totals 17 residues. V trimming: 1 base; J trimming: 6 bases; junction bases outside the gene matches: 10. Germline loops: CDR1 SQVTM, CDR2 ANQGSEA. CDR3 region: CSVEGLAGGLGVNEQFF. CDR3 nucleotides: TGCAGCGTTGAAGGGCTAGCGGGGGGGCTAGGAGTCAATGAGCAGTTCTTC.

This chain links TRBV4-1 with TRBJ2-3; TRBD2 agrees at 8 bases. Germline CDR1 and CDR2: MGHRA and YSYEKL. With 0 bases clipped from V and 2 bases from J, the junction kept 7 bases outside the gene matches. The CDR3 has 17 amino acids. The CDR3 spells CASSQESTGGATDTQYF. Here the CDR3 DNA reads TGCGCCAGCAGCCAAGAGAGTACGGGGGGGGCCACAGATACGCAGTATTTT.

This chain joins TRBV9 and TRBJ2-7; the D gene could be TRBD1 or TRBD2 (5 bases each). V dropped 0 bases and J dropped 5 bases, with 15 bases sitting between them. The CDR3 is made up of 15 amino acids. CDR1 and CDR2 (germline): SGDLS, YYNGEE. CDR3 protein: CASSVGDPLVNEQYF. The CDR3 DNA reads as TGTGCCAGCAGCGTAGGGGACCCCCTGGTGAACGAGCAGTACTTC.

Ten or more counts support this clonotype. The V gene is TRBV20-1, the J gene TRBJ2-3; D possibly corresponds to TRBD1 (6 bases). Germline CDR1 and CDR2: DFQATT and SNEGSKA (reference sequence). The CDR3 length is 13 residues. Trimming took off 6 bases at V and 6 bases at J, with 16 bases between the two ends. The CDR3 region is CSATGSYLDTQYF. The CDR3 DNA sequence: TGCAGTGCCACAGGGAGTTACTTGGATACGCAGTATTTT.

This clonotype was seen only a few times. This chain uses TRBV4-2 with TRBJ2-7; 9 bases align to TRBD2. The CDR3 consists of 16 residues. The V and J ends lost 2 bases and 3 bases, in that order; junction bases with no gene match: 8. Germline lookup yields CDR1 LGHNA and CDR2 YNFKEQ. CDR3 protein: CASSQPTSGGIYEQYF. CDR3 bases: TGTGCCAGCAGCCAACCCACCAGCGGGGGGATCTACGAGCAGTACTTC.

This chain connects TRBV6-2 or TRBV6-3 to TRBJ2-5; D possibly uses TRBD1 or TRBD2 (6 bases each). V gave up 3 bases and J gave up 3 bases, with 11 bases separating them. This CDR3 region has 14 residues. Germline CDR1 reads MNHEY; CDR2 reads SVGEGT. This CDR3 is CASSYRGPEETQYF. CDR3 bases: TGTGCCAGCAGTTATCGGGGGCCAGAAGAGACCCAGTACTTC.

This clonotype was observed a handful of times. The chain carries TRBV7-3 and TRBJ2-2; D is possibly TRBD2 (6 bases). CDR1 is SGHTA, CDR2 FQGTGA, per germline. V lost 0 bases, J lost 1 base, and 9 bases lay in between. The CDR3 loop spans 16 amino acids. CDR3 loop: CASSLTLSGNTGELFF. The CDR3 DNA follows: TGTGCCAGCAGCTTAACGCTTAGCGGGAACACCGGGGAGCTGTTTTTT.

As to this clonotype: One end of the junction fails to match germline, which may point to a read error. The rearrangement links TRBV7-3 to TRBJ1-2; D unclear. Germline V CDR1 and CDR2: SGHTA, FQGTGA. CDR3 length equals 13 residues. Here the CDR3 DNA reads TGTGCCAGCAGCCTAACGGCTTTCTATGGCTACACCTTC. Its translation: CASSLTAFYGYTF.

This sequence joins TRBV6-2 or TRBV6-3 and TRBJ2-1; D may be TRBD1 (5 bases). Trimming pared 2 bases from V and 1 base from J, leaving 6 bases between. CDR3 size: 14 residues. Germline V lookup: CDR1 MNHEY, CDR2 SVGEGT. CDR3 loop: CASSYRGSYNEQFF. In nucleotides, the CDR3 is TGTGCCAGCAGTTACAGGGGTTCCTACAATGAGCAGTTCTTC.

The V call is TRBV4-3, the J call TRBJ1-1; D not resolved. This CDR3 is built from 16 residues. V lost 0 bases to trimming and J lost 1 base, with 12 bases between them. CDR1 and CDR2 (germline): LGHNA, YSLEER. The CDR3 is CASSQELGGSNTEAFF. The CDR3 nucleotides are TGCGCCAGCAGCCAAGAACTTGGAGGGTCGAACACTGAAGCTTTCTTT.

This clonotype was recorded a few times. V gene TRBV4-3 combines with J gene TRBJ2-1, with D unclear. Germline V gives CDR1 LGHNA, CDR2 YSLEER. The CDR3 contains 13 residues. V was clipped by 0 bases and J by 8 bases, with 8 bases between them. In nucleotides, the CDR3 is TGCGCCAGCAGCCAAGATGAAGGCGATGAGCAGTTCTTC. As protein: CASSQDEGDEQFF.

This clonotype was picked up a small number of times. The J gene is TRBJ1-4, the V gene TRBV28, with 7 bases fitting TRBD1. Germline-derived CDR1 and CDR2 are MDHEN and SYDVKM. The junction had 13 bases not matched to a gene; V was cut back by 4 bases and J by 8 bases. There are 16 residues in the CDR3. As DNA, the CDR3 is TGTGCCAGCAGTTGGAATTTTTTGACAGGGACAGAAAAACTGTTTTTT. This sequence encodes CASSWNFLTGTEKLFF. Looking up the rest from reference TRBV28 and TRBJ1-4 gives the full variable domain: DVKVTQSSRYLVKRTGEKVFLECVQDMDHENMFWYRQDPGLGLRLIYFSYDVKMKEKGDIPEGYSVSREKKERFSLILESASTNQTSMYLCASSWNFLTGTEKLFFGSGTQLSVL.

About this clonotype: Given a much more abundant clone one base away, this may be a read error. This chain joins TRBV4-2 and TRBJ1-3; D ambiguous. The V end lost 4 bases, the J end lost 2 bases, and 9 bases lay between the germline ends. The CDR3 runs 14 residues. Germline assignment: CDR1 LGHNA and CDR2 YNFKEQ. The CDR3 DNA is TGTGCCAGCAGCCGCCGGGAGGCTGGAAACACCATATATTTT. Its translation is CASSRREAGNTIYF.

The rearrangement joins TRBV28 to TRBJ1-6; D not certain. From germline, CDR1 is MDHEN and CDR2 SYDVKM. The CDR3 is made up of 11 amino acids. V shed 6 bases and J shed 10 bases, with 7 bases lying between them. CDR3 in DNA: TGTGCCAGCAGCCGCAGATCACCCCTCCACTTT. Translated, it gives CASSRRSPLHF.